This TCR beta chain was identified in a study of spatial heterogeneity in lung cancer. The time point here: sample taken at primary tumor resection. Whole RNA, isolated from tumor, nontumor lung or frozen PBMC, was sequenced without prior sorting. TCRdb redid the calling of the 5' RACE reads with MiXCR, one entry per CDR3 protein. Of 20,000 to 25,000 distinct CDR3 sequences in the sample, about 6.8% were seen once. Germline V gene data show CDR1 as LGHDT and CDR2 as YNNKEL (reference sequence). The trim removed 4 bases at V and 6 bases at J, leaving 6 bases unmatched. The CDR3 runs to 14 residues. Study findings and constraints: It was found that expanded intratumoral alpha and beta TCR counts tracked tumor mutation counts.

This clonotype is medium-sized in the sample. What it binds is not known. This material consisted of lung tumor tissue, taken at surgery. The chain uses TRBV3-1 and TRBJ1-5, with TRBD1 identical over 7 bases. The receptor comes from a male donor with early-stage non-small cell lung cancer. This CDR3 is CASSPYRGGQPQHF. The CDR3 region has the DNA TGTGCCAGCAGCCCCTACAGGGGAGGTCAGCCCCAGCATTTT.